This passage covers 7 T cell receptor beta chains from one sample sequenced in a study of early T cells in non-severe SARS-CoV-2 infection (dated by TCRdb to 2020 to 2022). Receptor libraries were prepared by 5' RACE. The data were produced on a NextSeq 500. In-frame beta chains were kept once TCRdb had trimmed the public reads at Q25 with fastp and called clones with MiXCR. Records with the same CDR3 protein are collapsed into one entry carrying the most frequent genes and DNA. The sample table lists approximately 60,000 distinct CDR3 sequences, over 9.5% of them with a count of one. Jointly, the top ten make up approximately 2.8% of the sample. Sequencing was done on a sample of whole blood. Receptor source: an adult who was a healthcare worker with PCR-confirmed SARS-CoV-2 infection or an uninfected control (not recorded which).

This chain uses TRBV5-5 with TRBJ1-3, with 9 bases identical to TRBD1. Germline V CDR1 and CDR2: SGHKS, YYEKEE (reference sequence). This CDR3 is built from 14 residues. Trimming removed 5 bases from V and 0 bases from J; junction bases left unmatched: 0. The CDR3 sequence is CASRGQGSGNTIYF. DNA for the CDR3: TGTGCCAGCAGGGGACAGGGCTCTGGAAACACCATATATTTT.

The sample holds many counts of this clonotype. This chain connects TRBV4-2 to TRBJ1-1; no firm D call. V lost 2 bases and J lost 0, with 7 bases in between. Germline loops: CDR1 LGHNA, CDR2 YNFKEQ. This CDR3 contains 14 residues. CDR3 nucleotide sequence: TGTGCCAGCAGCCAAATACGTCTGAACACTGAAGCTTTCTTT. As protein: CASSQIRLNTEAFF.

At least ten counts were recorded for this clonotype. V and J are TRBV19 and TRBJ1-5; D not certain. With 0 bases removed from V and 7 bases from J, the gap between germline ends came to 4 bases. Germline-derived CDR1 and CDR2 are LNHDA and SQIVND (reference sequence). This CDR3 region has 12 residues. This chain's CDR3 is CASSIDSQPQHF. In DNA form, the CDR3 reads TGTGCCAGTAGTATAGATAGCCAGCCCCAGCATTTT.

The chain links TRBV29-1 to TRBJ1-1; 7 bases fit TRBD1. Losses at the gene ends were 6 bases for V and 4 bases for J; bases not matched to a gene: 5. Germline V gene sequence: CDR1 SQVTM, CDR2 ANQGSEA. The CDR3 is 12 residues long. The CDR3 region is CSVVRDSTEAFF. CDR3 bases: TGCAGCGTAGTACGGGACAGCACTGAAGCTTTCTTT. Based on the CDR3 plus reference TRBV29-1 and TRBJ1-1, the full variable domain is SAVISQKPSRDICQRGTSLTIQCQVDSQVTMMFWYRQQPGQSLTLIATANQGSEATYESGFVIDKFPISRPNLTFSTLTVSNMSPEDSSIYLCSVVRDSTEAFFGQGTRLTVV.

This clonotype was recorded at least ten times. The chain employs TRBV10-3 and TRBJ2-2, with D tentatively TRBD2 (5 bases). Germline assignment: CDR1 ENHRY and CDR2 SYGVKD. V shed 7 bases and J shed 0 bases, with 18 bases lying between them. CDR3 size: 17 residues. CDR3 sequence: CAIKTRYDYPNTGELFF. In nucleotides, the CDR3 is TGTGCCATCAAGACCCGATACGACTACCCGAACACCGGGGAGCTGTTTTTT.

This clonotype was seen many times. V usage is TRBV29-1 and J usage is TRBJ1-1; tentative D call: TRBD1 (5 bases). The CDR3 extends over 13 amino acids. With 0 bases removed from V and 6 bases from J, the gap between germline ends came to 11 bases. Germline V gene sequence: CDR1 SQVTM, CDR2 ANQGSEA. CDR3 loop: CSVEDLPGAEAFF. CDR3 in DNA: TGCAGCGTTGAAGATTTGCCGGGGGCTGAAGCTTTCTTT.

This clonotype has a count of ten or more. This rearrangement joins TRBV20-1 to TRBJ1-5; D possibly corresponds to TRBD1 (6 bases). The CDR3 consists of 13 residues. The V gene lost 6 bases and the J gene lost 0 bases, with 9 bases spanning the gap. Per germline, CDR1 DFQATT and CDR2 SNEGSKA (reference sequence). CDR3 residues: CSAPTGSNQPQHF. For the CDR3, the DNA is TGCAGTGCACCGACAGGTAGCAATCAGCCCCAGCATTTT.